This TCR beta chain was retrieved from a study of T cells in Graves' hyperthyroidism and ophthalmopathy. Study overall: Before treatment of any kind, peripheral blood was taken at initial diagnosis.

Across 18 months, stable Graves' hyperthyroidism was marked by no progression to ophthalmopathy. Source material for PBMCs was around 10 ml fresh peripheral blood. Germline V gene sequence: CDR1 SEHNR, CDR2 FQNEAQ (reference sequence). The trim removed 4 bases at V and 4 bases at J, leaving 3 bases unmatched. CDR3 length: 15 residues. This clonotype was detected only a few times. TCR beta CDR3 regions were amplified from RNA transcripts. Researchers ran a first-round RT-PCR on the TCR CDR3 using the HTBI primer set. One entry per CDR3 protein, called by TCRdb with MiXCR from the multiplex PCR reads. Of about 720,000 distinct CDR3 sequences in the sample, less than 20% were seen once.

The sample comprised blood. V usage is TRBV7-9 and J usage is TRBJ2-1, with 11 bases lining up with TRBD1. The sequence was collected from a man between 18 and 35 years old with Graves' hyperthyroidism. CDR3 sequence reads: CASSYGQGAYNEQFF. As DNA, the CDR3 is TGTGCCAGCAGCTACGGACAGGGGGCTTACAATGAGCAGTTCTTC.